These T cell receptor beta chains were read from a single sample in a study of blood T cell repertoires in COVID-19. Libraries were prepared by immunoSEQ multiplex PCR; TCRdb keeps only in-frame clonotypes and omits some of them. There are under 300,000 clones in the sample; about nine tenths occur only once, and around 6.5% lies in the top ten. Sequencing input: peripheral blood. The receptor set was obtained from a man in his fifties or sixties with acute or convalescent COVID-19. Both conserved end residues are part of each CDR3. The D gene is left open where the match is weak. Expanded clones are given a class, and other clones once, few, many or no size at all.

V gene	D gene	clone size	J gene	CDR3 DNA	CDR3 protein
TRBV2	.	once	TRBJ2-7	TGTGCCAGCAGCCCCTTTGGCACCTCCTACGAGCAGTACTTC	CASSPFGTSYEQYF
TRBV28	.	.	TRBJ1-1	TGTGCCAGCCGGAGCGGACAGTGGAACACTGAAGCTTTCTTT	CASRSGQWNTEAFF
TRBV6-2/TRBV6-3	TRBD1	.	TRBJ1-2	TGTGCCAGCAGTTATACGACAGGGGGCTATGGCTACACCTTC	CASSYTTGGYGYTF
TRBV30	.	.	TRBJ1-2	TGTGCCTGGAGTGGAGGAAACTATGGCTACACCTTC	CAWSGGNYGYTF
TRBV19	.	.	TRBJ1-5	TGTGCCAGTAGTATACAGGATTATAGCAATCAGCCCCAGCATTTT	CASSIQDYSNQPQHF
TRBV7-9	.	.	TRBJ1-4	TGTGCCAGCAGCTTAGTCAGGGGTGGTGAAAAACTGTTTTTT	CASSLVRGGEKLFF
TRBV10-2	.	.	TRBJ1-1	TGCGCCAGCAGTCTCGCCACAGGGCCGATGAACACTGAAGCTTTCTTT	CASSLATGPMNTEAFF
TRBV9	.	.	TRBJ2-2	TGTGCCAGCAGCGTAGAAAGCAGGGTCGACACCGGGGAGCTGTTTTTT	CASSVESRVDTGELFF
TRBV7-2	.	.	TRBJ2-7	TGTGCCAGCAGCCCGCCGCGGGGCGGTTCCTACGAGCAGTACTTC	CASSPPRGGSYEQYF
TRBV28	.	.	TRBJ2-7	TGTGCCAGCATAGAACAGGGAGAACACGAGCAGTACTTC	CASIEQGEHEQYF
TRBV18	.	once	TRBJ1-6	TGTGCCAGCTCACCACAAGAGGGTACTGGTTCACCCCTCCACTTT	CASSPQEGTGSPLHF
TRBV7-2	TRBD1	.	TRBJ2-3	TGTGCCAGCAGCTTAAGGGGGCGAGGTAGCACAGATACGCAGTATTTT	CASSLRGRGSTDTQYF
TRBV29-1	TRBD1	.	TRBJ1-1	TGCAGCGTTGTAAGGACAGGGGAGCTTGAAGCTTTCTTT	CSVVRTGELEAFF
TRBV28	.	.	TRBJ2-7	TGTGCCAGCAGTTTAAATACAGGCAGCGAGTACTTC	CASSLNTGSEYF
TRBV11-3	TRBD1	.	TRBJ1-2	TGTGCCAGCAGCTTAGTCCCCACAGGGGGCGACGGCTACACCTTC	CASSLVPTGGDGYTF
TRBV29-1	.	.	TRBJ2-7	TGCAGCGTTGAGGGGCACGCCTACGAGCAGTACTTC	CSVEGHAYEQYF